The 22 T cell receptor beta chains below come from one sample, sequenced in a study of blood T cell repertoires in COVID-19 (dated by TCRdb to the early 2020s). The library was built by means of the immunoSEQ multiplex PCR assay. The source is immuneACCESS, and TCRdb retained only in-frame sequences with V and J called. Part of the clones is not carried over; for the studies checked, unresolved V genes explain less than half of this, and the remainder is unexplained. The table for this sample lists 35,000 to 50,000 clones; roughly 86% of them were counted only once. Together, the top ten hold 59% of the sample. Source material: peripheral blood. The source is an older man with acute or convalescent COVID-19.

V is TRBV5-4 and J is TRBJ2-7; 8 positions match TRBD2. The CDR3 covers 14 residues. Germline loops: CDR1 SGHNT, CDR2 YYREEE (reference sequence). J gave up 0 bases and V 7 bases, and 6 bases lay outside the gene matches. The CDR3 coding sequence is TGTGCCAGCCATGGACTAGCCAACTCCTACGAGCAGTACTTC. It codes for CASHGLANSYEQYF.

The chain links TRBV19 to TRBJ2-7, with 12 bases matching TRBD2. The CDR3 is 16 residues long. J gave up 3 bases and V 4 bases, and 7 bases lay outside the gene matches. Germline V gene lookup returns CDR1 LNHDA and CDR2 SQIVND (reference sequence). The CDR3 nucleotides read TGTGCCAGTAGTACCGCCGGGACTAGCGGGTTCTACGAGCAGTACTTC. Translating gives CASSTAGTSGFYEQYF.

The gene calls are TRBV6-5 and TRBJ1-2; TRBD1 is a possible D gene (6 bases). CDR3 length: 13 residues. Germline CDR1 and CDR2: MNHEY and SVGAGI. Trimming took 8 bases from V and 6 from J, leaving 16 bases between them. The CDR3 region has the DNA TGTGCCAGCTATCGGGGGGCAGGGGATGGCTACACCTTC. It specifies CASYRGAGDGYTF.

This clone was seen more than once but under ten times. V gene TRBV19 combines with J gene TRBJ1-1, with D perhaps matching TRBD1 (6 bases). Germline CDR1 is LNHDA and CDR2 is SQIVND (reference sequence). The CDR3 is 13 amino acids. V was pared by 7 bases and J by 0 bases, with 9 bases between. CDR3 in DNA: TGTGCCAGTAAGGACAGATTGAACACTGAAGCTTTCTTT. As protein: CASKDRLNTEAFF. Looking up the rest from reference TRBV19 and TRBJ1-1 gives the full variable domain: DGGITQSPKYLFRKEGQNVTLSCEQNLNHDAMYWYRQDPGQGLRLIYYSQIVNDFQKGDIAEGYSVSREKKESFPLTVTSAQKNPTAFYLCASKDRLNTEAFFGQGTRLTVV.

The V and J genes are TRBV6-5 and TRBJ2-7; tentative D call: TRBD1 (6 bases). Germline-derived CDR1 and CDR2 are MNHEY and SVGAGI. The V and J ends lost 5 bases and 3 bases respectively, with 11 bases between them. The CDR3 runs to 13 residues. The CDR3: CASSPGQNYEQYF. In DNA, the CDR3 is TGTGCCAGCAGTCCAGGACAGAACTACGAGCAGTACTTC.

This clone has only one observation. The chain recombines TRBV6-4 with TRBJ1-1; tentative D call: TRBD1 (5 bases). This CDR3 has 13 residues. V was shortened by 6 bases and J by 1 base, with 9 bases between the two germline ends. Germline loops: CDR1 MRHNA, CDR2 SNTAGT. The CDR3 loop reads CASREDRNTEAFF. Here the CDR3 DNA reads TGTGCCAGCAGGGAAGACAGGAACACTGAAGCTTTCTTT.

The V gene is TRBV7-2, the J gene TRBJ2-7; D ambiguous. This CDR3 is built from 13 residues. Germline V lookup: CDR1 SGHTA, CDR2 FQGNSA. V shed 1 base and J shed 4 bases, with 8 bases lying between them. Here the CDR3 reads CASSLVTGYEQYF. In DNA, the CDR3 is TGTGCCAGCAGCTTAGTTACGGGTTACGAGCAGTACTTC.

The rearrangement uses TRBV19 and TRBJ1-5; D uncertain. CDR1 and CDR2 (germline): LNHDA, SQIVND (reference sequence). V lost 5 bases, J lost 0 bases, and 11 bases lay in between. The CDR3 is 15 amino acids. This CDR3 reads CASSALHDSNQPQHF. DNA of the CDR3: TGTGCCAGTAGTGCTTTACACGATAGCAATCAGCCCCAGCATTTT.

This chain connects TRBV3-1 (or the pseudogene TRBV3-2) to TRBJ2-7, with a possible D match to TRBD1 (6 bases). This CDR3 has 18 residues. Germline V gives CDR1 LGHDT, CDR2 YNNKEL (reference sequence). The V end lost 7 bases, the J end lost 6 bases, and 31 bases lay between the germline ends. In nucleotides, the CDR3 is TGTGCCAGCATCTCCCCTCGACAGGCCTCCCACCCCTCTGGCGAGCAGTACTTC. Its protein product is CASISPRQASHPSGEQYF.

The chain employs TRBV28 and TRBJ1-5, with D perhaps matching TRBD1 (6 bases). Looked up from germline, CDR1 is MDHEN and CDR2 is SYDVKM. Trimming cost V 5 bases and J 6 bases, with 14 bases left between them. The CDR3 contains 14 residues. DNA for the CDR3: TGTGCCAGCAGTGGGGGCCGAGGGAGTCAGCCCCAGCATTTT. Encoded protein: CASSGGRGSQPQHF.

This chain uses TRBV7-8 with TRBJ2-5, with 10 bases fitting TRBD2. The CDR3 consists of 16 residues. V shed 5 bases and J 2 bases; nucleotides not matched to a gene: 8. In germline, CDR1 is SGHVS, CDR2 FQNEAQ. Here the CDR3 reads CASSLGLASVQETQYF. CDR3 DNA: TGTGCCAGCAGCCTGGGACTAGCGTCTGTGCAAGAGACCCAGTACTTC.

The V call is TRBV18, the J call TRBJ1-2; D possibly corresponds to TRBD1 (5 bases). V was pared by 3 bases and J by 7 bases, with 12 bases between. The germline CDR1 and CDR2 sequences are KGHSH and LQKENI. This CDR3 region has 13 residues. The CDR3, as DNA: TGTGCCAGCTCACCTGACAGATACCGTGGCTACACCTTC. Protein sequence: CASSPDRYRGYTF.

This clone was found once. V gene TRBV18 combines with J gene TRBJ2-1; 7 bases line up with TRBD2. Germline assignment: CDR1 KGHSH and CDR2 LQKENI. The CDR3 has 17 amino acids. V was pared by 0 bases and J by 2 bases, with 7 bases of the junction left unmatched. CDR3 in amino acids: CASSPPGGGSTYNEQFF. For the CDR3, the DNA is TGTGCCAGCTCACCACCGGGCGGGGGTTCAACCTACAATGAGCAGTTCTTC.

The V call is TRBV7-2, the J call TRBJ2-3, with TRBD1 matching over 7 bases. V lost 4 bases, J lost 2 bases, and 6 bases stayed unmatched. The germline gives CDR1 SGHTA, CDR2 FQGNSA. This CDR3 region has 15 residues. Written as DNA, the CDR3 is TGTGCCAGCAGCTCGGTGGGGACAGTCACAGATACGCAGTATTTT. Translation gives CASSSVGTVTDTQYF.

The V gene is TRBV29-1, the J gene TRBJ2-5, with 8 positions matching TRBD2. Germline-derived CDR1 and CDR2 are SQVTM and ANQGSEA. Trimming removed 6 bases from V and 4 bases from J; junction bases left unmatched: 10. The CDR3 is 14 residues long. The CDR3 reads CSVTGRASVETQYF. As DNA, the CDR3 is TGCAGCGTAACCGGGAGGGCCTCGGTAGAGACCCAGTACTTC. The full variable domain, its missing parts supplied by reference TRBV29-1 and TRBJ2-5, is SAVISQKPSRDICQRGTSLTIQCQVDSQVTMMFWYRQQPGQSLTLIATANQGSEATYESGFVIDKFPISRPNLTFSTLTVSNMSPEDSSIYLCSVTGRASVETQYFGPGTRLLVL.

The chain carries TRBV19 and TRBJ1-2; tentative D call: TRBD1 (6 bases). V lost 6 bases and J lost 4, with 21 bases in between. The length of the CDR3 is 16 residues. Germline CDR1 reads LNHDA; CDR2 reads SQIVND (reference sequence). The CDR3 coding sequence is TGTGCCAGTAGAGTGGACAGATCAAGAGGGGGCTATGGCTACACCTTC. Translating gives CASRVDRSRGGYGYTF. Supplemented by reference TRBV19 and TRBJ1-2, the full variable domain reads DGGITQSPKYLFRKEGQNVTLSCEQNLNHDAMYWYRQDPGQGLRLIYYSQIVNDFQKGDIAEGYSVSREKKESFPLTVTSAQKNPTAFYLCASRVDRSRGGYGYTFGSGTRLTVV.

The chain couples TRBV11-3 to TRBJ2-5; D perhaps matches TRBD1 (5 bases). The ends were cut back, 6 bases at V and 1 base at J, with 9 bases in the middle. Germline CDR1 reads SGHNT; CDR2 reads YENEEA. CDR3 size: 13 residues. The CDR3 DNA reads TGTGCCAGCAGTTCCGACAGCCAAGAGACCCAGTACTTC. This encodes CASSSDSQETQYF.

V gene TRBV7-9 combines with J gene TRBJ1-2; D uncertain. In germline, CDR1 is SEHNR, CDR2 FQNEAQ (reference sequence). The CDR3 consists of 14 residues. Trimming took 5 bases from V and 2 from J, leaving 12 bases between them. In DNA, the CDR3 is TGTGCCAGCAGCCCCCGGGTGACCAACTATGGCTACACCTTC. Its protein is CASSPRVTNYGYTF.

A few counts support this clone. V and J are TRBV7-9 and TRBJ2-1; no definite D call. With 5 bases removed from V and 4 bases from J, the gap between germline ends came to 3 bases. The germline V gene has CDR1 SEHNR and CDR2 FQNEAQ (reference sequence). The CDR3 length is 11 residues. The CDR3 nucleotides read TGTGCCAGCAGCGTATACAATGAGCAGTTCTTC. Amino acids: CASSVYNEQFF.

The rearrangement links TRBV30 to TRBJ2-2; a weak D match, TRBD1 (5 bases). The germline V and J ends were trimmed by 4 bases and 2 bases, with 17 bases remaining between them. CDR1 and CDR2 from the germline V gene are GTSNPN and SVGIG (reference sequence). CDR3 length: 16 amino acids. CDR3 in DNA: TGTGCCTGGATAAAGGGGTCGGATTTTAACACCGGGGAGCTGTTTTTT. This translates into CAWIKGSDFNTGELFF.

The V call is TRBV5-4, the J call TRBJ2-5, with 9 bases identical to TRBD2. The CDR3 runs to 16 residues. V lost 2 bases to trimming and J lost 5 bases; unmatched junction nucleotides: 10. Germline CDR1 SGHNT, CDR2 YYREEE (reference sequence). The CDR3 spells CASSFGAGGRLETQYF. Here the CDR3 DNA reads TGTGCCAGCAGCTTCGGAGCGGGAGGACGACTGGAGACCCAGTACTTC.

The J gene is TRBJ1-5, the V gene TRBV2; D might be TRBD1 (5 bases). CDR3 length: 14 residues. Looked up from germline, CDR1 is SNHLY and CDR2 is FYNNEI. With 2 bases removed from V and 5 bases from J, the gap between germline ends came to 10 bases. CDR3 region: CASSEYAGYQPQHF. CDR3 nucleotide sequence: TGTGCCAGCAGTGAATACGCAGGGTATCAGCCCCAGCATTTT.